This T cell receptor (beta chain) stems from a study of blood T cell repertoires in COVID-19. Repertoires were generated with immunoSEQ multiplex PCR, while TCRdb's copy carries only in-frame clones and drops some. The data hold roughly 250,000 clones, with roughly 82% observed a single time. The CDR3 spans 16 residues. V trimming: 0 bases; J trimming: 8 bases; junction bases outside the gene matches: 11. CDR1 and CDR2 (germline): SGHNT, YYREEE (reference sequence). Sequenced sample: peripheral blood. The J gene is TRBJ2-1, the V gene TRBV5-4; TRBD2 matches at 7 bases. The receptor was isolated from a woman of 80 years or more with active or convalescent COVID-19. The DNA of the CDR3 is TGTGCCAGCAGCTTGGAGCTAGCGGCGACCGCCGATGAGCAGTTCTTC. This translates into CASSLELAATADEQFF.